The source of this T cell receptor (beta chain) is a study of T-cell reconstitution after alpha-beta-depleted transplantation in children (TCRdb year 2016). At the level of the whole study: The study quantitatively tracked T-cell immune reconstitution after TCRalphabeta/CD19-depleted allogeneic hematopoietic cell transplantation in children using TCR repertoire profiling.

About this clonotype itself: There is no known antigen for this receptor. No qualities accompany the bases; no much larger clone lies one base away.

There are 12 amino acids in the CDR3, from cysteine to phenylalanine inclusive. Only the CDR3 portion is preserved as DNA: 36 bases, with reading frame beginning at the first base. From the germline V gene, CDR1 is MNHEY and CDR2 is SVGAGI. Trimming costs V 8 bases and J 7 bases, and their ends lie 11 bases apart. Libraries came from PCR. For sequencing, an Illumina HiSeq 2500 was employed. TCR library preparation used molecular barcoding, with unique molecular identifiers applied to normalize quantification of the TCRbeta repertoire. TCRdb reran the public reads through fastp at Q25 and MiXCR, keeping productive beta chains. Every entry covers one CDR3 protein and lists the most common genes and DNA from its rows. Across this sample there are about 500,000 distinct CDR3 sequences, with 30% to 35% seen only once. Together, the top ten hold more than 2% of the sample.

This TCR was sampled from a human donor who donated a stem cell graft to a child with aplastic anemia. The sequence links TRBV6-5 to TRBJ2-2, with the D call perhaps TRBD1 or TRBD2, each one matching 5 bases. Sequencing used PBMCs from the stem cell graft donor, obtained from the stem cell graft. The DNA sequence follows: TGTGCCAGCGGCTTGGGGGACGGGGAGCTGTTTTTT. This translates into CASGLGDGELFF.